Each of the 22 T cell receptor beta chains below was sequenced from the same sample in a study of vaccination and CD4 T cells after COVID-19. The Oncomine TCR Beta short-read assay sequenced DNA from cultured CD4+ T cells. TCRdb used MiXCR to reprocess the PCR reads, holding one entry per CDR3 protein. The sample holds about 23,000 distinct CDR3 sequences, around three fifths seen once. No antigen is known for these receptors. Stated treatment: 10-day PBMC culture with coronavirus spike peptide pools or control peptides (ViraFEST assay). Sequences were obtained from CD4+ T cells from blood, cultured in vitro. All receptors derive from a human donor who had recovered from COVID-19.

The V and J genes are TRBV7-2 and TRBJ2-7; 10 nucleotides agree with TRBD1. V was pared by 3 bases and J by 3 bases, with 8 bases of the junction left unmatched. Germline CDR1 and CDR2: SGHTA and FQGNSA. CDR3 length: 16 amino acids. The CDR3 loop is CASSFPGGQGLYEQYF. The DNA of the CDR3 is TGTGCCAGCAGCTTCCCAGGGGGACAGGGGCTCTACGAGCAGTACTTC.

This sequence joins TRBV6-5 and TRBJ1-1; D unclear. The CDR3 has 14 amino acids. V dropped 4 bases and J dropped 4 bases, with 13 bases sitting between them. Germline CDR1 reads MNHEY; CDR2 reads SVGAGI. CDR3 bases: TGTGCCAGCAGTTCCCGGGGATTTGGCACTGAAGCTTTCTTT. It encodes CASSSRGFGTEAFF.

This chain joins TRBV7-9 and TRBJ1-5; maybe TRBD1 (6 bases). The V end lost 2 bases, the J end lost 5 bases, and 16 bases lay between the germline ends. CDR1 and CDR2 (germline): SEHNR, FQNEAQ (reference sequence). CDR3 length: 16 amino acids. CDR3 amino acids: CASSLWAGVEDQPQHF. CDR3 nucleotide sequence: TGTGCCAGCAGCTTATGGGCAGGGGTGGAAGATCAGCCCCAGCATTTT.

The sample holds a few counts of this clonotype. This chain joins TRBV19 and TRBJ2-2, with D possibly TRBD1 on 6 matching bases. The CDR3 has 17 residues. CDR1 is LNHDA, CDR2 SQIVND, per germline (reference sequence). V was pared by 4 bases and J by 0 bases, with 15 bases between. CDR3 DNA sequence: TGTGCCAGTAGTAAGGGACACCTAGATACGAACACCGGGGAGCTGTTTTTT. Translated, it gives CASSKGHLDTNTGELFF.

The chain uses TRBV6-1 and TRBJ2-2; TRBD2 matches at 11 bases. CDR3 length: 16 amino acids. With 7 bases clipped from V and 0 bases from J, the junction kept 4 bases outside the gene matches. CDR1 MNHNS and CDR2 SASEGT come from the germline V gene. The CDR3 bases are TGTGCCAGCACCTGGACTAGCGGGCCGAACACCGGGGAGCTGTTTTTT. It codes for CASTWTSGPNTGELFF.

J is TRBJ2-5 and V is TRBV11-3; tentative D call: TRBD2 (5 bases). Germline V gene sequence: CDR1 SGHNT, CDR2 YENEEA. This CDR3 contains 13 residues. The ends were cut back, 10 bases at V and 5 bases at J, with 17 bases in the middle. The DNA for the CDR3 is TGTGCCACCTCAACGGGGTGGGTTGAGACCCAGTACTTC. Amino acids: CATSTGWVETQYF. The entire variable domain, with the rest obtained from reference TRBV11-3 and TRBJ2-5, is as follows: EAGVVQSPRYKIIEKKQPVAFWCNPISGHNTLYWYLQNLGQGPELLIRYENEEAVDDSQLPKDRFSAERLKGVDSTLKIQPAELGDSAVYLCATSTGWVETQYFGPGTRLLVL.

J is TRBJ2-7 and V is TRBV20-1; D may be TRBD1 or TRBD2 (5 bases each). Trimming took 1 base from V and 7 from J, leaving 17 bases between them. CDR1 DFQATT and CDR2 SNEGSKA come from the germline V gene (reference sequence). The CDR3 runs 14 residues. The CDR3 sequence is CSARARGALGEQYF. CDR3 nucleotide sequence: TGCAGTGCTAGAGCTAGAGGGGCCTTGGGTGAGCAGTACTTC.

The V gene is TRBV5-4, the J gene TRBJ2-3, with 12 bases fitting TRBD2. CDR1 is SGHNT and CDR2 is YYREEE in the germline V gene (reference sequence). Unmatched junction bases numbered 3, after V lost 7 bases and J lost 6 bases. The CDR3 is made up of 13 amino acids. This CDR3 is CASGLAGPDTQYF. Written as DNA, the CDR3 is TGTGCCAGCGGACTAGCGGGGCCGGATACGCAGTATTTT.

Here the CDR3 reads CASSLSGAGGAGYGYTF. The CDR3 nucleotides read TGTGCCAGCAGTTTATCGGGGGCAGGGGGCGCAGGCTATGGCTACACCTTC. V gene TRBV28 combines with J gene TRBJ1-2; 8 bases are shared with TRBD1. This CDR3 region has 17 residues. CDR1 is MDHEN and CDR2 is SYDVKM in the germline V gene. The trim removed 1 base at V and 4 bases at J, leaving 11 bases unmatched.

This clonotype was seen once. V gene TRBV4-2 combines with J gene TRBJ2-5; perhaps TRBD2 as D (7 bases). The CDR3 loop spans 17 amino acids. Germline CDR1 and CDR2: LGHNA and YNFKEQ. V lost 1 base and J 2 bases, leaving 17 bases between the germline ends. The CDR3 is CASSQVEGGDRQETQYF. The CDR3 bases are TGTGCCAGCAGCCAAGTGGAGGGGGGGGATCGTCAAGAGACCCAGTACTTC.

The rearrangement links TRBV7-2 to TRBJ1-2; D is ambiguous. CDR1 is SGHTA, CDR2 FQGNSA, per germline. The CDR3 totals 15 residues. V lost 5 bases, J lost 3 bases, and 16 bases lay in between. This CDR3 is CASSPGNGEYYGYTF. The CDR3 nucleotides read TGTGCCAGCAGCCCCGGGAATGGGGAGTACTATGGCTACACCTTC.

V and J are TRBV11-3 and TRBJ2-7; D gene uncertain. V shed 5 bases and J shed 0 bases, with 20 bases lying between them. Germline V gene sequence: CDR1 SGHNT, CDR2 YENEEA. This CDR3 contains 17 residues. CDR3 coding DNA: TGTGCCAGCAGCCCTCCGTGGGGTCAGGCTTCCTCCTACGAGCAGTACTTC. It translates to CASSPPWGQASSYEQYF.

This clonotype was recorded a few times. In DNA, the CDR3 is TGTGCCAGCAGTTTAGGCCAACAGGGTTACACCTTC. Translating gives CASSLGQQGYTF. The chain links TRBV12-3 or TRBV12-4 to TRBJ1-2, with TRBD1 as a possible D gene (6 bases). Trimming left V 1 base short and J 11 bases short, with 11 bases between. This CDR3 is built from 12 residues.

This clonotype was picked up one time. The chain uses TRBV5-1 and TRBJ2-2; tentative D call: TRBD2 (6 bases). CDR1 is SGHRS, CDR2 YFSETQ, per germline. This CDR3 comprises 15 residues. V dropped 4 bases and J dropped 5 bases, with 15 bases sitting between them. In DNA form, the CDR3 reads TGCGCCAGCAGCCTCGCGGGGCAGCGGACCGGGGAGCTGTTTTTT. Translating gives CASSLAGQRTGELFF. Looking up the rest from reference TRBV5-1 and TRBJ2-2 gives the full variable domain: KAGVTQTPRYLIKTRGQQVTLSCSPISGHRSVSWYQQTPGQGLQFLFEYFSETQRNKGNFPGRFSGRQFSNSRSEMNVSTLELGDSALYLCASSLAGQRTGELFFGEGSRLTVL.

DNA for the CDR3: TGTGCCAGCAGTTTACCCTTAGCGGGAGTAGAGACCCAGTACTTC. It yields the protein CASSLPLAGVETQYF. The chain employs TRBV28 and TRBJ2-5, with 9 bases lining up with TRBD2. The CDR3 consists of 15 residues. The germline V gene has CDR1 MDHEN and CDR2 SYDVKM. V shed 2 bases and J 4 bases; nucleotides not matched to a gene: 5.

The chain recombines TRBV6-2 or TRBV6-3 with TRBJ1-5; D unclear. The CDR3 has 16 residues. Trimming took off 3 bases at V and 5 bases at J, with 17 bases between the two ends. Germline CDR1 reads MNHEY; CDR2 reads SVGEGT. Here the CDR3 reads CASSYPPTGSYQPQHF. The CDR3 DNA sequence: TGTGCCAGCAGTTATCCTCCTACGGGCAGCTATCAGCCCCAGCATTTT.

J is TRBJ2-5 and V is TRBV5-4; 7 bases agree with TRBD1. The CDR3 length is 15 residues. Germline CDR1 SGHNT, CDR2 YYREEE (reference sequence). The V segment lost 4 bases and the J segment 4 bases; nucleotides outside the gene matches: 10. The CDR3 spells CASSLGTAPRETQYF. The CDR3 region has the DNA TGTGCCAGCAGCCTGGGGACAGCCCCCCGAGAGACCCAGTACTTC.

This chain connects TRBV6-1 to TRBJ1-5; perhaps TRBD1 as D (5 bases). Germline CDR1 is MNHNS and CDR2 is SASEGT. The CDR3 contains 13 residues. Trimming stripped 11 bases from V and 2 bases from J, with 13 bases between. The CDR3 sequence is CAGNPGGNQPQHF. CDR3 in DNA: TGTGCCGGCAACCCGGGGGGCAATCAGCCCCAGCATTTT.

The chain is built from TRBV15 and TRBJ1-5; D ambiguous. Germline CDR1 and CDR2: LNHNV and YYDKDF (reference sequence). This CDR3 spans 15 amino acids. V lost 4 bases and J 7 bases, leaving 17 bases between the germline ends. DNA of the CDR3: TGTGCCACCAGCATACACCAGGTGGGCGGACAGCCCCAGCATTTT. It specifies CATSIHQVGGQPQHF.

This clonotype was seen a handful of times. The chain is built from TRBV11-3 and TRBJ1-5; tentative D call: TRBD1 (5 bases). The CDR3 runs to 14 residues. Germline CDR1 and CDR2: SGHNT and YENEEA. In DNA, the CDR3 is TGTGTCCACCCAGCGGGGCAAATTAATCAGCCCCAGCATTTT. Its translation is CVHPAGQINQPQHF.

This clonotype has just a few counts. The chain uses TRBV4-2 and TRBJ1-2; D is perhaps TRBD1 (6 bases). This CDR3 comprises 13 residues. Germline CDR1 and CDR2: LGHNA and YNFKEQ. Trimming removed 0 bases from V and 7 bases from J, with 9 bases in between. CDR3 amino acids: CASSQDQGLGYTF. In DNA, the CDR3 is TGTGCCAGCAGCCAAGATCAGGGGCTTGGCTACACCTTC.

The genes are TRBV6-1 and TRBJ1-2; 7 nucleotides agree with TRBD1. From germline, CDR1 is MNHNS and CDR2 SASEGT. This CDR3 spans 16 amino acids. Trimming took 4 bases from V and 2 from J; bases not matched to a gene: 10. The CDR3 nucleotides read TGTGCCAGCAGTGTACTTCGGACAGGCCTAAACTATGGCTACACCTTC. This encodes CASSVLRTGLNYGYTF.